Presented here are 26 T cell receptor beta chains from one specimen sequenced in a study of cytomegalovirus exposure and HLA in healthy donors (dated by TCRdb to about 2017). The receptor library was made with the immunoSEQ multiplex PCR assay. For the multiplex PCR, a mixture combining 60 forward primers for TCR Vbeta segments and 13 reverse primers for TCR Jbeta segments was used. TCRdb re-hosts the immuneACCESS table, in-frame sequences only. Its copies lack some clones; in the studies checked, an unresolved V gene accounts for under half of them, and the cause for the rest is not known. The sample yields approximately 190,000 clones; around 85% were counted once. 3.8% of the sample rests with the top ten. Sequencing used PBMCs. These TCRs come from a man aged 45-65 years in good health and CMV-seronegative.

The genes are TRBV5-5 and TRBJ2-1; 10 nucleotides align to TRBD2. The CDR3 has 16 residues. V shed 4 bases and J 4 bases; nucleotides not matched to a gene: 8. Germline V CDR1 and CDR2: SGHKS, YYEKEE (reference sequence). In DNA form, the CDR3 reads TGTGCCAGCAGCATGGGAAGCGGGGGGGGGTACAATGAGCAGTTCTTC. It codes for CASSMGSGGGYNEQFF.

This chain connects TRBV6-5 to TRBJ2-1; 8 nucleotides align to TRBD2. The CDR3 covers 14 residues. CDR1 MNHEY and CDR2 SVGAGI come from the germline V gene. The ends lost 6 bases at V and 5 bases at J; junction bases unmatched: 6. The CDR3 reads CASSRSGGNNEQFF. The CDR3 nucleotides read TGTGCCAGCAGCCGATCGGGAGGGAACAATGAGCAGTTCTTC.

This clone was counted a few times. In DNA form, the CDR3 reads TGTGCCAGCAGCCAGGTGACCTATGGCTACACCTTC. It is translated as CASSQVTYGYTF. The chain combines TRBV6-1 with TRBJ1-2; D is unclear. The CDR3 runs to 12 residues. Germline CDR1 reads MNHNS; CDR2 reads SASEGT. V lost 6 bases, J lost 4 bases, and 9 bases lay in between.

Worth noting for this clone: The junction differs from germline at one of its ends, possibly a read error. The same CDR3 is also encoded by other DNA sequences in this sample. The chain has TRBV4-1 and TRBJ2-7; 8 nucleotides align to TRBD1. In germline, CDR1 is MGHRA, CDR2 YSYEKL. CDR3 length equals 15 residues. In DNA form, the CDR3 reads TGCGCCAGTAGCCAAGATCCCAGGACAGGGTACGAGCAGTACTTC. Amino acid sequence: CASSQDPRTGYEQYF.

V is TRBV30 and J is TRBJ1-2; TRBD1 is a possible D gene (5 bases). This CDR3 has 15 residues. Trimming shortened V by 2 bases and J by 3 bases, and 16 bases separated the two germline ends. Germline V gene sequence: CDR1 GTSNPN, CDR2 SVGIG (reference sequence). The CDR3 bases are TGTGCCTGGAGTACCACGGGGGGGGAAGACTATGGCTACACCTTC. Translated: CAWSTTGGEDYGYTF.

This clone was recorded once. The chain is built from TRBV30 and TRBJ1-3; D remains ambiguous. Trimming cost V 1 base and J 0 bases, with 10 bases left between them. Germline CDR1 is GTSNPN and CDR2 is SVGIG (reference sequence). The CDR3 loop spans 15 amino acids. CDR3 DNA: TGTGCCTGGAGTGGCAGGCTTAGCTCTGGAAACACCATATATTTT. It translates to CAWSGRLSSGNTIYF.

The chain couples TRBV18 to TRBJ2-3; the D gene is possibly TRBD2 (5 bases). Germline assignment: CDR1 KGHSH and CDR2 LQKENI. Between the trimmed V and J ends, which lost 0 bases and 4 bases, there was a span of 11 bases. This CDR3 region has 15 residues. The CDR3 sequence is CASSPPGSHPDTQYF. CDR3 coding DNA: TGTGCCAGCTCACCACCGGGGAGTCACCCAGATACGCAGTATTTT.

This sequence joins TRBV5-4 and TRBJ2-1, with D perhaps TRBD1 (6 bases). Trimming removed 3 bases from V and 5 bases from J, with 12 bases in between. Germline V gene sequence: CDR1 SGHNT, CDR2 YYREEE (reference sequence). This CDR3 is 14 amino acids long. Here the CDR3 DNA reads TGTGCCAGCAGCTACCGGGACAAAAACAATGAGCAGTTCTTC. Amino acids: CASSYRDKNNEQFF.

V gene TRBV19 combines with J gene TRBJ2-2; no clear D gene. Germline CDR1 is LNHDA and CDR2 is SQIVND (reference sequence). The CDR3 contains 13 residues. Between the trimmed V and J ends, which lost 0 bases and 7 bases, there was a span of 6 bases. The CDR3 sequence: CASSIDLVGELFF. The CDR3 bases are TGTGCCAGTAGTATAGACCTAGTCGGGGAGCTGTTTTTT.

The rearrangement uses TRBV7-2 and TRBJ2-3, with 11 bases identical to TRBD1. The CDR3 has 16 amino acids. V was clipped by 5 bases and J by 3 bases; unmatched bases: 7. CDR1 is SGHTA, CDR2 FQGNSA, per germline. The CDR3 bases are TGTGCCAGCAGCCCCGGACAGGGGGCCTTTACAGATACGCAGTATTTT. Protein product: CASSPGQGAFTDTQYF.

This chain connects TRBV11-2 to TRBJ1-1, with D maybe TRBD1 (5 bases). Trimming pared 5 bases from V and 6 bases from J, leaving 16 bases between. The CDR3 covers 14 residues. Germline assignment: CDR1 SGHAT and CDR2 FQNNGV. CDR3 DNA: TGTGCCAGCAGCCTAATGCGGGGGAAGTCTGAAGCTTTCTTT. Protein sequence: CASSLMRGKSEAFF.

This clone was recorded once. The J gene is TRBJ1-1, the V gene TRBV9; 7 positions agree with TRBD1. The germline V gene encodes CDR1 SGDLS and CDR2 YYNGEE. The CDR3 has 14 residues. V was clipped by 4 bases and J by 5 bases; unmatched bases: 8. For the CDR3, the DNA is TGTGCCAGCAGCAAGAGGGGGCTGGGTACTGAAGCTTTCTTT. It codes for CASSKRGLGTEAFF.

This rearrangement joins TRBV7-8 to TRBJ1-1; D may be TRBD1 (5 bases). The CDR3 totals 13 residues. V was trimmed by 4 bases and J by 6 bases, leaving 12 bases between them. CDR1 is SGHVS, CDR2 FQNEAQ, per germline. DNA of the CDR3: TGTGCCAGCAGCTATTTTCAGGGCGCTGAAGCTTTCTTT. Its translation: CASSYFQGAEAFF.

This clone showed up just once. The conserved phenylalanine or tryptophan normally closing the CDR3 is absent here, so this likely arose from a read error. The limits of the CDR3 on the DNA are not certain, so only TCRdb's listed CDR3 is given. This chain links TRBV6-4 with TRBJ1-1; the D call in the table, TRBD1, was not verified against the DNA. The CDR3 is 11 residues long, ends included. Germline V gives CDR1 MRHNA, CDR2 SNTAGT. This chain's CDR3 is CAEKGGRRGHP.

V and J are TRBV14 and TRBJ2-3; weak D call: TRBD1 (5 bases). V was pared by 2 bases and J by 5 bases, with 14 bases between. CDR3 length: 15 residues. CDR1 and CDR2 from the germline V gene are SGHDN and FVKESK. CDR3 sequence reads: CASSQQGLLGDTQYF. The CDR3 DNA follows: TGTGCCAGCAGCCAACAGGGTCTCTTAGGAGATACGCAGTATTTT.

The chain links TRBV15 to TRBJ2-6, with D possibly being TRBD1 (7 bases). The V end was cut by 1 base, the J end by 1 base, with 17 bases between. There are 19 residues in the CDR3. Germline V gene sequence: CDR1 LNHNV, CDR2 YYDKDF (reference sequence). The CDR3 nucleotides are TGTGCCACCAGCAGAGTCAGGGGGGTTAAAGCTTCTGGGGCCAACGTCCTGACTTTC. This translates into CATSRVRGVKASGANVLTF.

The chain links TRBV12-5 to TRBJ1-6; tentative D call: TRBD1 (5 bases). V was clipped by 8 bases and J by 0 bases, with 32 bases between them. The length of the CDR3 is 22 residues. Germline V lookup: CDR1 LGHNT, CDR2 FRNRAP. The CDR3 sequence is CASQPQRVRDSYLSSYNSPLHF. CDR3 DNA: TGTGCTAGTCAACCACAGAGGGTCCGGGACTCCTATCTTAGCTCCTATAATTCACCCCTCCACTTT.

The chain recombines TRBV5-6 with TRBJ2-1; tentative D call: TRBD2 (5 bases). The germline V gene encodes CDR1 SGHDT and CDR2 YYEEEE. This CDR3 is 14 amino acids long. The V and J ends lost 6 bases and 4 bases respectively, with 14 bases between them. The CDR3 coding sequence is TGTGCCAGCACCCCCGGGGTAACTTACAATGAGCAGTTCTTC. Protein sequence: CASTPGVTYNEQFF.

The gene calls are TRBV6-5 and TRBJ2-7; perhaps TRBD2 as D (5 bases). The CDR3 sequence is 14 residues long. Trimming pared 7 bases from V and 4 bases from J, leaving 17 bases between. CDR1 and CDR2 (germline): MNHEY, SVGAGI. The CDR3 protein is CASTQPAEGYEQYF. CDR3 nucleotide sequence: TGTGCCAGCACCCAACCGGCAGAGGGTTACGAGCAGTACTTC.

The chain recombines TRBV2 with TRBJ1-2, with D possibly TRBD1 on 6 matching bases. Trimming removed 8 bases at V and 4 bases at J, with 14 bases between. Germline assignment: CDR1 SNHLY and CDR2 FYNNEI. The CDR3 totals 13 residues. CDR3 sequence (DNA): TGTGCCAGCTCACAGGGTCTTGCCTATGGCTACACCTTC. This translates into CASSQGLAYGYTF.

This chain links TRBV6-5 with TRBJ2-3; 8 positions agree with TRBD2. Germline trimming cut 7 bases from V and 6 bases from J; bases unmatched to any gene: 12. There are 15 residues in the CDR3. Germline CDR1 reads MNHEY; CDR2 reads SVGAGI. The DNA for the CDR3 is TGTGCCAGCACCCCACTAGCGGAGCCTAGGGATACGCAGTATTTT. Amino acids: CASTPLAEPRDTQYF.

Details on this clone: The sample holds other DNA sequences that translate to the same CDR3. The V and J genes are TRBV20-1 and TRBJ2-5, with D tentatively TRBD2 (5 bases). Germline loops: CDR1 DFQATT, CDR2 SNEGSKA (reference sequence). The V end lost 6 bases, the J end lost 4 bases, and 9 bases lay between the germline ends. The CDR3 runs to 11 residues. CDR3: CSALRGETQYF. In nucleotides, the CDR3 is TGCAGTGCCCTCCGGGGAGAGACCCAGTACTTC.

The rearrangement links TRBV10-3 to TRBJ2-1; 7 bases are a match to TRBD2. CDR1 ENHRY and CDR2 SYGVKD come from the germline V gene. This CDR3 has 14 residues. Unmatched junction bases numbered 10, after V lost 4 bases and J lost 10 bases. The CDR3 sequence: CAISGRAGPGEQFF. The CDR3 bases are TGTGCCATCAGTGGAAGAGCGGGGCCAGGGGAGCAGTTCTTC.

The chain uses TRBV6-5 and TRBJ2-5; 9 bases are a match to TRBD1. The CDR3 spans 14 residues. Germline CDR1 and CDR2: MNHEY and SVGAGI. J was trimmed by 5 bases and V by 6 bases; bases with no gene match: 7. DNA for the CDR3: TGTGCCAGCAGGCCACAGGGGGCATTTGAGACCCAGTACTTC. It yields the protein CASRPQGAFETQYF.

This clone was recorded once. This rearrangement joins TRBV29-1 to TRBJ2-2; 12 bases match TRBD2. The CDR3 length is 17 residues. Per the germline V gene, CDR1 is SQVTM and CDR2 is ANQGSEA. With V trimmed by 0 bases and J by 4 bases, 6 bases remained unmatched. DNA for the CDR3: TGCAGCGTTGAAGATCTAGCGGGGGGGCCGGGCACCGGGGAGCTGTTTTTT. This codes for CSVEDLAGGPGTGELFF.

CDR3 DNA sequence: TGTGCCTGGAGTGGGACAGGGCTCAATCAGCCCCAGCATTTT. This codes for CAWSGTGLNQPQHF. This chain links TRBV30 with TRBJ1-5; the match to TRBD1 covers 8 bases. The CDR3 is made up of 14 amino acids. From germline, CDR1 is GTSNPN and CDR2 SVGIG (reference sequence). V lost 1 base and J lost 3; bases outside the gene matches: 2.